This is a list of T cell receptor beta chains from one sample in a study of Graves' ophthalmopathy and Graves' hyperthyroidism. In TCRdb, the multiplex PCR reads were re-called with MiXCR into one record per CDR3 protein. Of around 1,000,000 distinct CDR3 sequences in the sample, 35% to 40% were seen once. Sequenced material: peripheral blood or thyroid tissue (not recorded which). Receptors originate from an adult man with Graves' hyperthyroidism. Each CDR3 is given with its conserved first and last residue. Each record gives: J gene, D gene, clone size, CDR3 length, V gene, CDR3 protein, CDR3 DNA. A D gene is named only where the DNA matches it firmly. The size field is filled for only some rows; it gives once, few, many or a size class.

TRBJ2-7,TRBD2,many,15,TRBV20-1,CSARDAGTSDYEQYF,TGCAGTGCTAGAGATGCGGGGACTAGCGACTACGAGCAGTACTTC
TRBJ2-5,TRBD1,.,18,TRBV11-2,CATSRDRGHPPPQETQYF,TGTGCCACCAGCAGGGACAGGGGCCATCCCCCACCCCAGGAGACCCAGTACTTC
TRBJ1-1,TRBD1,once,14,TRBV19,CASSTGYRGTEAFF,TGTGCCAGTAGTACGGGGTACAGGGGTACTGAAGCTTTCTTT
TRBJ2-7,.,many,14,TRBV20-1,CSATVGKRGYEQYF,TGCAGTGCGACGGTGGGGAAGAGGGGCTACGAGCAGTACTTC
TRBJ2-7,.,.,13,TRBV10-3,CAISGLQYYEQYF,TGTGCCATCAGTGGACTCCAATATTACGAGCAGTACTTC
TRBJ1-2,.,many,17,TRBV7-2,CASGRSETGLTNYGYTF,TGTGCCAGCGGTCGATCTGAGACAGGCCTTACTAACTATGGCTACACCTTC
TRBJ1-2,TRBD1,many,15,TRBV29-1,CSALKPTTGVEGYTF,TGCAGCGCCCTCAAGCCCACTACAGGGGTTGAGGGCTACACCTTC
TRBJ1-4,.,many,15,TRBV10-3,CAISESRRENEKLFF,TGTGCCATCAGTGAGTCGCGCAGGGAAAATGAAAAACTGTTTTTT
TRBJ1-5,.,few,14,TRBV19,CASSIDLSGRSQHF,TGTGCCAGTAGTATAGATCTATCAGGGAGGTCCCAGCATTTT
TRBJ1-4,TRBD1,many,14,TRBV2,CASSRRTGHEKLFF,TGTGCCAGCAGTCGACGGACAGGACATGAAAAACTGTTTTTT
TRBJ1-2,.,many,13,TRBV12-3/TRBV12-4,CASSSPGAYGYTF,TGTGCCAGCAGTTCCCCCGGGGCTTACGGCTACACCTTC
TRBJ2-7,TRBD2,.,16,TRBV5-1,CASSSIGSGRTDEQYF,TGCGCCAGCAGCTCAATCGGTAGCGGGAGAACGGACGAGCAGTACTTC
TRBJ1-6,.,.,11,TRBV20-1,CSAADGAPLHF,TGCAGTGCTGCGGACGGAGCACCCCTCCACTTT
TRBJ2-5,TRBD2,.,13,TRBV30,CAWSTLGTSGQYF,TGTGCCTGGAGTACTCTTGGGACTAGCGGCCAGTACTTC
TRBJ2-5,.,few,14,TRBV20-1,CSASRVAGAETQYF,TGCAGTGCTAGTCGGGTGGCAGGGGCAGAGACCCAGTACTTC
TRBJ1-6,.,many,15,TRBV12-3/TRBV12-4,CASRHETGGMTPLHF,TGTGCCAGCCGACACGAAACGGGGGGGATGACACCCCTCCACTTT
TRBJ1-2,.,many,14,TRBV20-1,CSAPLTRGRYGYTF,TGCAGTGCCCCTCTAACCCGAGGGCGCTATGGCTACACCTTC
TRBJ1-6,.,.,15,TRBV9,CASSGGGESNSPLHF,TGTGCCAGCAGCGGAGGGGGGGAATCCAATTCACCCCTCCACTTT
TRBJ2-7,TRBD2,many,13,TRBV20-1,CSARASGMREQYF,TGCAGTGCTAGGGCTAGCGGGATGCGCGAGCAGTACTTC
TRBJ1-6,.,.,15,TRBV27,CASSFGTRANSPLHF,TGTGCCAGCAGTTTTGGGACTCGCGCCAATTCACCCCTCCACTTT
TRBJ1-1,.,many,17,TRBV5-1,CASSFMGGEWSSGEAFF,TGCGCCAGCAGCTTTATGGGGGGCGAATGGAGTTCAGGAGAAGCTTTCTTT
TRBJ2-3,.,few,16,TRBV5-6,CASSSVAAKNTDTQYF,TGTGCCAGCAGCTCCGTTGCGGCCAAGAACACAGATACGCAGTATTTT
TRBJ1-4,.,.,15,TRBV25-1,CASSSLQAANEKLFF,TGTGCCAGCAGCTCCCTCCAGGCGGCTAATGAAAAACTGTTTTTT
TRBJ2-2,.,.,14,TRBV6-6,CASSEARVGGELFF,TGTGCCAGCAGTGAAGCCAGGGTCGGCGGGGAGCTGTTTTTT
TRBJ2-2,.,few,16,TRBV7-9,CASSLADPGRTGELFF,TGTGCCAGCAGCTTAGCAGATCCAGGGAGAACCGGGGAGCTGTTTTTT
TRBJ1-4,TRBD1,many,16,TRBV7-9,CASSPLSGQPNEKLFF,TGTGCCAGCAGCCCTTTATCGGGACAGCCGAATGAAAAACTGTTTTTT
TRBJ1-4,.,.,15,TRBV7-2,CASSLGGPTTMELFF,TGTGCCAGCAGTTTAGGAGGACCCACGACGATGGAACTGTTTTTT
TRBJ1-4,TRBD1,.,16,TRBV10-3,CATSPGQGSSNEKLFF,TGTGCCACCAGCCCGGGACAGGGTTCAAGTAATGAAAAACTGTTTTTT
TRBJ1-5,.,many,15,TRBV2,CASRSGWYSNQPQHF,TGTGCCAGCAGATCAGGGTGGTATAGCAATCAGCCCCAGCATTTT
TRBJ1-2,.,many,12,TRBV2,CASSFRLYGYTF,TGTGCCAGCAGTTTTCGTCTCTATGGCTACACCTTC
TRBJ1-2,.,few,17,TRBV7-2,CASSLASVAAVGYGYTF,TGTGCCAGCAGCTTAGCATCCGTGGCGGCGGTAGGCTATGGCTACACCTTC
TRBJ1-2,.,few,10,TRBV28,CATRLYGYTF,TGTGCCACACGTCTATATGGCTACACCTTC